Following are 7 T cell receptor beta chains from one sample sequenced in a study of T cell repertoires in cytomegalovirus infection (dated by TCRdb to about 2019). The listed sequencing device is Illumina HiSeq 1500. In-frame beta chains were kept once TCRdb had trimmed the public reads at Q25 with fastp and called clones with MiXCR. Rows with one shared CDR3 protein collapse into an entry with the most common genes and DNA. This sample is represented by roughly 340,000 distinct CDR3 sequences; 29% of them were singletons. Together, the top ten hold 20% of the sample. The sample's treatment or condition label, in plain terms: in vitro stimulation with specific CMV peptide epitopes to enrich CMV-specific T cells. Their antigens remain unidentified. The sample consisted of cultured PBMCs, taken from culture after CMV antigen stimulation. Receptor source: a human donor in good health (CMV status not recorded). Some clones in this sample may be carry-over from other donors' samples.

The chain couples TRBV11-2 to TRBJ2-7, with TRBD1 matching 12 bases. CDR3 size: 17 residues. The ends lost 5 bases at V and 0 bases at J; junction bases unmatched: 8. Germline V gene lookup returns CDR1 SGHAT and CDR2 FQNNGV. The CDR3 DNA sequence: TGTGCCAGCAGCGGCCGGGACAGGGGGCTCTTCTCCTACGAGCAGTACTTC. Translated, it gives CASSGRDRGLFSYEQYF.

The chain employs TRBV20-1 and TRBJ1-6; weak D call: TRBD1 (6 bases). CDR1 and CDR2 (germline): DFQATT, SNEGSKA (reference sequence). The CDR3 has 16 amino acids. The germline V and J ends were trimmed by 5 bases and 7 bases, with 21 bases remaining between them. The CDR3 is CSARAGTRGWNSPLHF. The CDR3 DNA is TGCAGTGCTCGAGCCGGGACAAGGGGGTGGAATTCACCCCTCCACTTT.

The chain recombines TRBV2 with TRBJ2-5, with 8 nucleotides matching TRBD1. CDR1 and CDR2 (germline): SNHLY, FYNNEI. With V trimmed by 6 bases and J by 5 bases, 8 bases remained unmatched. The CDR3 consists of 14 residues. The CDR3 is CASRLTGTGETQYF. The CDR3 DNA follows: TGTGCCAGCAGGCTGACAGGGACAGGCGAGACCCAGTACTTC. Based on the CDR3 plus reference TRBV2 and TRBJ2-5, the full variable domain is EPEVTQTPSHQVTQMGQEVILRCVPISNHLYFYWYRQILGQKVEFLVSFYNNEISEKSEIFDDQFSVERPDGSNFTLKIRSTKLEDSAMYFCASRLTGTGETQYFGPGTRLLVL.

The rearrangement joins TRBV7-2 to TRBJ2-7; no firm D call. V shed 3 bases and J shed 6 bases, with 15 bases lying between them. Germline V CDR1 and CDR2: SGHTA, FQGNSA. CDR3 length: 14 amino acids. The CDR3 here is CASSLDRTAFEQYF. The CDR3 DNA is TGTGCCAGCAGCTTGGACCGAACGGCCTTCGAGCAGTACTTC. The whole variable domain, filled in from reference TRBV7-2 and TRBJ2-7, reads GAGVSQSPSNKVTEKGKDVELRCDPISGHTALYWYRQSLGQGLEFLIYFQGNSAPDKSGLPSDRFSAERTGGSVSTLTIQRTQQEDSAVYLCASSLDRTAFEQYFGPGTRLTVT.

V and J are TRBV11-2 and TRBJ2-3; no clear D. This CDR3 is built from 12 residues. V dropped 0 bases and J dropped 5 bases, with 3 bases sitting between them. Germline-derived CDR1 and CDR2 are SGHAT and FQNNGV. The chain's CDR3 is CASSLDEDTQYF. DNA for the CDR3: TGTGCCAGCAGCTTAGATGAAGATACGCAGTATTTT.

This clonotype has at least ten counts. CDR3 sequence: CASSLTSQRTDTQYF. CDR3 bases: TGTGCCAGCAGCTTGACTAGCCAACGCACAGATACGCAGTATTTT. The rearrangement uses TRBV7-6 and TRBJ2-3, with 7 nucleotides matching TRBD2. Trimming took 3 bases from V and 1 from J; bases not matched to a gene: 4. CDR1 SGHVS and CDR2 FNYEAQ come from the germline V gene. CDR3 size: 15 residues.

In regard to this clonotype: A read error may be the cause here, since a much bigger clone is one base away. V usage is TRBV6-6 and J usage is TRBJ2-7, with unresolved D. The CDR3 extends over 13 amino acids. Per the germline V gene, CDR1 is MNHNY and CDR2 is SVGAGI (reference sequence). This CDR3 reads CACSYVRDGEQYF. CDR3 DNA sequence: TGTGCCTGCAGTTACGTCCGTGACGGCGAGCAGTACTTC.